A selection of T cell receptor beta chains follows, all from one sample in a study of T cells after yellow fever vaccination. A single record per CDR3 protein comes from TCRdb applying MiXCR to the 5' RACE reads. The data contain around 400,000 distinct CDR3 sequences, roughly 11% of them seen just once; the ten biggest clones take up about 17%. Sequenced here: PBMCs, sampled on the day of the first yellow fever vaccination. The receptors come from a man between 18 and 29 years old who received the YFV17D yellow fever vaccine. Both conserved end residues are part of each CDR3. The D gene is left open where the match is weak. Not every row has a clone size; where given, it reads once, few, many or a size class.

>.|TRBV18|TRBD2|TRBJ2-1
CASSGSGGGYNEQFF
TGTGCCAGCTCGGGTAGCGGGGGAGGCTACAATGAGCAGTTCTTC
>few|TRBV10-1|.|TRBJ2-7
CASSRDTSLVEQYF
TGCGCCAGCAGTCGGGACACCTCCCTCGTCGAGCAGTACTTC
>few|TRBV5-1|.|TRBJ2-7
CASSQGPISYEQYF
TGCGCCAGCAGTCAAGGACCGATCTCCTACGAGCAGTACTTC
>.|TRBV6-2/TRBV6-3|TRBD2|TRBJ2-3
CASSYGAGGSTDTQYF
TGTGCCAGCAGTTACGGCGCGGGGGGTAGCACAGATACGCAGTATTTT
>few|TRBV6-4|.|TRBJ2-6
CASGHSGANVLTF
TGTGCCAGCGGGCACTCTGGGGCCAACGTCCTGACTTTC
>few|TRBV7-2|.|TRBJ1-6
CASSLAGQGNSPLHF
TGTGCCAGCAGCTTAGCAGGTCAGGGAAATTCACCCCTCCACTTT
>few|TRBV15|.|TRBJ1-5
CATSREASNQPQHF
TGTGCCACCAGCAGGGAAGCAAGCAATCAGCCCCAGCATTTT
>.|TRBV12-3/TRBV12-4|TRBD2|TRBJ2-5
CASNRGLAGGQETQYF
TGTGCCAGCAATCGAGGACTAGCGGGGGGGCAAGAGACCCAGTACTTC
>few|TRBV7-9|.|TRBJ2-3
CASSLIGRGYEDTQYF
TGTGCCAGCAGCTTAATCGGACGGGGGTATGAAGATACGCAGTATTTT
>.|TRBV11-2|.|TRBJ2-3
CASSLLQLDTQYF
TGTGCCAGCAGCTTACTCCAGCTAGATACGCAGTATTTT
>.|TRBV12-5|TRBD1|TRBJ2-2
CASGLADQGAQPGELFF
TGTGCTAGTGGTTTGGCGGATCAGGGGGCCCAACCCGGGGAGCTGTTTTTT
>few|TRBV5-1|.|TRBJ2-2
CASSLAEQGTGELFF
TGCGCCAGCAGCTTGGCAGAACAGGGAACCGGGGAGCTGTTTTTT
>.|TRBV5-4|.|TRBJ1-6
CASSFPLSPLHF
TGTGCCAGCAGCTTCCCCCTTTCACCCCTCCACTTT
>few|TRBV27|.|TRBJ2-7
CASRSGHSYEQYF
TGTGCCAGCAGATCAGGCCACTCCTACGAGCAGTACTTC
>many|TRBV20-1|.|TRBJ1-2
CSAPARGSGKLGGNYGYTF
TGCAGTGCCCCCGCCCGGGGGAGTGGGAAACTAGGGGGAAACTATGGCTACACCTTC
>many|TRBV20-1|.|TRBJ2-3
CSARDYSTDTQYF
TGCAGTGCTAGGGACTATAGCACAGATACGCAGTATTTT
>.|TRBV4-1|TRBD1|TRBJ2-7
CASSQDRAGQGGLYEQYF
TGCGCCAGCAGCCAAGATAGGGCTGGACAGGGCGGACTCTACGAGCAGTACTTC
>few|TRBV5-1|TRBD1|TRBJ2-7
CASSSDRVTYEQYF
TGCGCCAGCAGCTCCGACAGGGTCACCTACGAGCAGTACTTC
>many|TRBV3-1|.|TRBJ2-1
CASSLRGGPTYNEQFF
TGTGCCAGCAGCCTCAGGGGGGGCCCTACCTACAATGAGCAGTTCTTC
>few|TRBV7-9|.|TRBJ1-1
CASRLFQGAGTEAFF
TGTGCCAGCCGCTTATTTCAAGGGGCAGGTACTGAAGCTTTCTTT
>many|TRBV5-1|.|TRBJ2-3
CASSPPQQGWGTDTQYF
TGCGCCAGCAGCCCACCCCAGCAGGGGTGGGGCACAGATACGCAGTATTTT
>.|TRBV29-1|TRBD1|TRBJ2-6
CSVGQGSSSSGANVLTF
TGCAGCGTTGGACAGGGGTCGTCCAGCTCTGGGGCCAACGTCCTGACTTTC
>few|TRBV16|TRBD1|TRBJ1-6
CASSPGQGIGSPLHF
TGTGCCAGCAGCCCGGGACAGGGAATAGGGTCACCCCTCCACTTT
>few|TRBV28|.|TRBJ1-2
CASSFRGLSNYGYTF
TGTGCCAGCAGTTTTCGAGGGCTTTCTAACTATGGCTACACCTTC
>.|TRBV29-1|TRBD1|TRBJ1-1
CSVDDQGAEAFF
TGCAGCGTTGATGACCAGGGGGCTGAAGCTTTCTTT
>few|TRBV7-9|.|TRBJ1-3
CASSLTGYGNTIYF
TGTGCCAGCAGCTTAACAGGGTATGGAAACACCATATATTTT
>few|TRBV11-2|TRBD2|TRBJ2-3
CASSRPAGGSSLGHTQYF
TGTGCCAGCAGCCGACCCGCGGGGGGCTCCAGCCTCGGACATACGCAGTATTTT
>.|TRBV20-1|.|TRBJ2-3
CSARAREKGFSTDTQYF
TGCAGTGCTAGAGCGAGAGAGAAGGGATTTAGCACAGATACGCAGTATTTT
>.|TRBV15|TRBD1|TRBJ2-3
CATSRRTGGSDTQYF
TGTGCCACCAGCAGAAGGACAGGGGGCTCCGATACGCAGTATTTT
>.|TRBV28|TRBD1|TRBJ1-5
CASSLGPKTGIGQPQHF
TGTGCCAGCAGTCTCGGACCTAAGACAGGGATCGGACAGCCCCAGCATTTT
>.|TRBV5-1|.|TRBJ1-3
CASSPDNSGNTIYF
TGCGCCAGCAGCCCAGACAACTCTGGAAACACCATATATTTT
>few|TRBV9|TRBD2|TRBJ2-1
CASSAGLAGVGDEQFF
TGTGCCAGCAGCGCGGGGTTAGCGGGGGTAGGCGATGAGCAGTTCTTC
>few|TRBV28|.|TRBJ1-4
CASSSGLPNEKLFF
TGTGCCAGCAGTTCCGGATTGCCTAATGAAAAACTGTTTTTT
>.|TRBV30|TRBD1|TRBJ1-5
CAWSVGQGNQPQHF
TGTGCCTGGAGTGTTGGACAGGGAAATCAGCCCCAGCATTTT
>.|TRBV27|TRBD1|TRBJ1-2
CASGTGRDYGYTF
TGTGCCAGCGGGACAGGGCGGGACTATGGCTACACCTTC
>.|TRBV4-3|TRBD1|TRBJ1-1
CASSQDQGADTEAFF
TGCGCCAGCAGCCAAGATCAGGGGGCAGACACTGAAGCTTTCTTT
>.|TRBV27|TRBD2|TRBJ2-1
CASSLSEASGYNEQFF
TGTGCCAGCAGTTTATCGGAGGCTAGCGGGTACAATGAGCAGTTCTTC
>.|TRBV7-3|.|TRBJ2-1
CASSSRGPNNEQFF
TGTGCCAGCAGCTCCCGTGGCCCCAACAATGAGCAGTTCTTC
>many|TRBV12-3/TRBV12-4|.|TRBJ2-3
CASMETDTQYF
TGTGCCAGCATGGAAACAGATACGCAGTATTTT
>.|TRBV20-1|.|TRBJ2-5
CSARFGARIKGETQYF
TGCAGTGCTAGGTTCGGCGCTCGCATAAAGGGAGAGACCCAGTACTTC
>.|TRBV18|.|TRBJ2-5
CASSPVQEAQYF
TGTGCCAGCTCACCCGTCCAAGAGGCCCAGTACTTC
>few|TRBV15|.|TRBJ1-6
CATSRDAGGEWALHF
TGTGCCACCAGCAGAGATGCCGGGGGCGAGTGGGCCCTCCACTTT
>.|TRBV4-3|.|TRBJ1-2
CASSQDWGSNYGYTF
TGCGCCAGCAGCCAAGATTGGGGTTCTAACTATGGCTACACCTTC
>few|TRBV5-1|.|TRBJ2-7
CASSAEGVDEQYF
TGCGCCAGCAGCGCGGAGGGGGTCGACGAGCAGTACTTC
>.|TRBV5-1|.|TRBJ1-4
CASSLGFNEKLFF
TGCGCCAGCAGCTTGGGATTTAATGAAAAACTGTTTTTT
>.|TRBV13|TRBD1|TRBJ2-1
CASSDAGTGGWNEQFF
TGTGCCAGCAGCGACGCCGGGACAGGGGGCTGGAATGAGCAGTTCTTC
>.|TRBV30|.|TRBJ1-6
CAWSVVRTSSPLHF
TGTGCCTGGAGTGTAGTAAGAACGAGTTCACCCCTCCACTTT
>few|TRBV4-1|.|TRBJ2-1
CASSQVPDISYNEQFF
TGCGCCAGCAGCCAAGTGCCGGACATATCCTACAATGAGCAGTTCTTC
>few|TRBV9|.|TRBJ1-2
CASSPPGARGYTF
TGTGCCAGCAGCCCCCCGGGGGCGAGGGGCTACACCTTC
>.|TRBV6-2/TRBV6-3|.|TRBJ1-6
CASSPFGTDSNSPLHF
TGTGCCAGCAGTCCATTTGGGACCGACTCCAATTCACCCCTCCACTTT
>.|TRBV3-1|.|TRBJ1-1
CASSQGFRGTEAFF
TGTGCCAGCAGCCAAGGGTTCAGGGGCACTGAAGCTTTCTTT
>.|TRBV4-1|TRBD1|TRBJ1-4
CASSLRDRANEKLFF
TGCGCCAGCAGCCTCAGGGACAGGGCGAATGAAAAACTGTTTTTT
>.|TRBV20-1|.|TRBJ1-6
CSARQPGDSPLHF
TGCAGTGCTCGGCAACCGGGGGATTCACCCCTCCACTTT
>few|TRBV10-3|TRBD1|TRBJ2-7
CAITTGGHSYEQYF
TGTGCCATCACTACAGGGGGTCATTCCTACGAGCAGTACTTC
>.|TRBV6-1|.|TRBJ2-1
CASTAARTHNEQFF
TGTGCCAGCACCGCCGCTCGGACCCACAATGAGCAGTTCTTC